This T cell receptor beta chain was sequenced during a study of identical twins. For this clonotype: Its matching antigen is unknown.

TCRdb re-called the 5' RACE reads through MiXCR, storing one row per CDR3 protein. The sample shows nearly 650,000 distinct CDR3 sequences, around 7.5% of them seen only once. CDR3 size: 13 residues. With 1 base removed from V and 7 bases from J, the gap between germline ends came to 10 bases. Germline V lookup: CDR1 MDHEN, CDR2 SYDVKM. Findings and limits, study-wide: Abundant cord blood beta clonotypes carried fewer insertions; memory repertoires showed none. It was out-of-frame TCR alpha sharing in monozygotic twins that models underestimated. Zero-insertion analyses were open to partial confounding by invariant MAIT and iNKT cells.

These sequences were also reported in another study, on yellow fever vaccine responses in identical twins.

The source of this sequence is a woman between 18 and 29 years old in good health. The gene calls are TRBV28 and TRBJ1-2; a possible D gene is TRBD1 (5 bases). Sequenced sample: PBMCs. CDR3 DNA: TGTGCCAGCAGTTTATTGAGGGGTGCTGGCTACACCTTC. Amino acids: CASSLLRGAGYTF.